What follows describes a single T cell receptor (beta chain). This CDR3 spans 15 amino acids. With V trimmed by 5 bases and J by 5 bases, 11 bases remained unmatched. Looked up from germline, CDR1 is SGHNT and CDR2 is YYREEE (reference sequence). This entry is derived from a study of cytomegalovirus exposure and HLA in healthy donors. Use of 60 Vbeta and 13 Jbeta primers characterized the PCR. TCRdb keeps only in-frame clones here, not all; method: immunoSEQ multiplex PCR. The sample consists of 53,000 or so clones, about 69% of them appearing once. The sequenced sample consisted of PBMCs. The chain couples TRBV5-4 to TRBJ2-5; 8 nucleotides agree with TRBD2. The clonotype was recovered from a young man in good health and CMV-seropositive. CDR3 sequence (DNA): TGTGCCAGCAGTTCAGAGGAGGGCGGGGGGGAGACCCAGTACTTC. It codes for CASSSEEGGGETQYF.